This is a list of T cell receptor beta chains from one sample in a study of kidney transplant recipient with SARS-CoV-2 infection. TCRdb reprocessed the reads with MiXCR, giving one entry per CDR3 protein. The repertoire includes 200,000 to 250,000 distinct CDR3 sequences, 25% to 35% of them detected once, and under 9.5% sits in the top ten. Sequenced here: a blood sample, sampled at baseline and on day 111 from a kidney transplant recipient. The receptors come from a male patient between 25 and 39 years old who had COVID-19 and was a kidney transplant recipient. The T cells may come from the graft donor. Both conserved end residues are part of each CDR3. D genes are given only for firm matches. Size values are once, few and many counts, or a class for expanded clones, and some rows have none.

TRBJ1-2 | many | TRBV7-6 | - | TGTGCCAGCAGCCGGGACGTTGAATCTCGAAAGACCTATGGCTACACCTTC | CASSRDVESRKTYGYTF
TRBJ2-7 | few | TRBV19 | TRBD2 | TGTGCCAGTAGTATCCGCGGGACTAGTAGTACGTACGAGCAGTACTTC | CASSIRGTSSTYEQYF
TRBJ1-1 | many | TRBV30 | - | TGTGCCTGGAGTGTACAGGTTGAAGCTTTCTTT | CAWSVQVEAFF
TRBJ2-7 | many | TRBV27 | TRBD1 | TGTGCCAGCAGTTTATTCGGGACAGGGGGCTACGAGCAGTACTTC | CASSLFGTGGYEQYF
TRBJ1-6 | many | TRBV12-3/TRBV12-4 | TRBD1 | TGTGCCAGCAGTCGGGACAGGGAGAGACCCCTCCACTTT | CASSRDRERPLHF
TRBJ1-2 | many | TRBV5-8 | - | TGTGCCAGCAGTGTTTATCATCCACGAAAGACCTATGGCTACACCTTC | CASSVYHPRKTYGYTF
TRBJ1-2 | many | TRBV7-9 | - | TGTGCCAGCAGCGGAGACACATACCATGGAAAGACCTATGGCTACACCTTC | CASSGDTYHGKTYGYTF
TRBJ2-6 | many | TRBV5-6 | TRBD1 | TGTGCCAGCAGCTTGGAAACTGGACAGGGGGCAATTTATGGGGCCAACGTCCTGACTTTC | CASSLETGQGAIYGANVLTF
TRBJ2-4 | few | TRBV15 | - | TGTGCCACCAGCAGATGGGACGGGGAGTGGAGCAAAAACATTCAGTACTTC | CATSRWDGEWSKNIQYF
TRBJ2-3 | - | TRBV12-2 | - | TGTGCAAGTCGCCCGAAACTAGCGGGAGTCAGAGATACGCAGTATTTT | CASRPKLAGVRDTQYF
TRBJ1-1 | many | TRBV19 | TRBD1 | TGTGCCAGTAGTTCATCCAGGGGGCTGGGCACTGAAGCTTTCTTT | CASSSSRGLGTEAFF
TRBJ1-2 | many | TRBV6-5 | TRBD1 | TGTGCCAGCAGTTACTGGGAGGGGGCCAAGACTAACTATGGCTACACCTTC | CASSYWEGAKTNYGYTF
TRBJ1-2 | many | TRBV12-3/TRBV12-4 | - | TGTGCCAGCAGTCGAATCTACACAGCAGGAAAGACCTATGGCTACACCTTC | CASSRIYTAGKTYGYTF
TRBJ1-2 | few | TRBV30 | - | TGTGCCTGGAGGGACACACCAAACTTCTATGGCTACACCTTC | CAWRDTPNFYGYTF
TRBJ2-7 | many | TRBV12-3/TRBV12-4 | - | TGTGCCAGCAGACCAGGGGATCGTCCATACGAGCAGTACTTC | CASRPGDRPYEQYF
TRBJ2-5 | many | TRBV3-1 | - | TGTGCCAGCAGCACGCGTTTTCCCATTTCTTTCTCTGAGACCCAGTACTTC | CASSTRFPISFSETQYF
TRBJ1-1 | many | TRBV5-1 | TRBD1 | TGCGCCAGCAGCACAGGGGCTCTGAACACTGAAGCTTTCTTT | CASSTGALNTEAFF
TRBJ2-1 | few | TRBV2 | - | TGTGCCAGCAAAAGGGACTCCAGCTCCTACAATGAGCAGTTCTTC | CASKRDSSSYNEQFF
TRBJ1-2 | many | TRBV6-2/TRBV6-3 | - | TGTGCCAGCAGTTACAGGAGGGGTAGCGGCTACACCTTC | CASSYRRGSGYTF
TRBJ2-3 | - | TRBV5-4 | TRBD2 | TGTGCCACGAAACTAGCGGCGACTAGCACAGATACGCAGTATTTT | CATKLAATSTDTQYF
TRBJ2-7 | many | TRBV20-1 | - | TGCAGTGCCCCCGCACCGGGATTCTACGAGCAGTACTTC | CSAPAPGFYEQYF
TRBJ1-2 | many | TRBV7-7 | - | TGTGCCAGCAGCAGGAAATTTAAGTGCCGAAAGACCTATGGCTACACCTTC | CASSRKFKCRKTYGYTF
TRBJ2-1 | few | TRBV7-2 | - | TGTGCCAGCAGCTTAATACGGGATGGCAATGAGCAGTTCTTC | CASSLIRDGNEQFF
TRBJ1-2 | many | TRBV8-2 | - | TGTGGCAGTGCTGTAATTGATAGCCGAAAGACCTATGGCTACACCTTC | CGSAVIDSRKTYGYTF
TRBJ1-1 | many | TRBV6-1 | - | TGTGCCAGCAGTGAAGCCGCTGAGGTGAACACTGAAGCTTTCTTT | CASSEAAEVNTEAFF
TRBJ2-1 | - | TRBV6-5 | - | TGTGCCAGCAGTGCCTCTAGCGTAGCCTACAATGAGCAGTTCTTC | CASSASSVAYNEQFF
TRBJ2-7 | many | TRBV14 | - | TGTGCCAGCAGCCAAGGAGCGTTCCTGGGGGAGCAGTACTTC | CASSQGAFLGEQYF
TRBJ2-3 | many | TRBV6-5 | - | TGTGCCAGCGGAACTAGTTGGGCCGCAGATACGCAGTATTTT | CASGTSWAADTQYF
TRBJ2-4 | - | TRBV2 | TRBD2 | TGTGCAAGCAGAGGTCGTTCGGGAGGGCCCGGTGAGCAGCTCTTC | CASRGRSGGPGEQLF
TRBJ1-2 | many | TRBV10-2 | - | TGCGCCAGCAGTACGGAGCTCACTTCTAGAAAGACCTATGGCTACACCTTC | CASSTELTSRKTYGYTF
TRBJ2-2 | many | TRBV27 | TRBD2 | TGTGCCAGCAAAAAAATAGCGGGATCGAACACCGGGGAGCTGTTTTTT | CASKKIAGSNTGELFF
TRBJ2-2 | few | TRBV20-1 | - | TGCAGTGCTGTGGAACTGGGGGGAACCGGGGAGCTGTTTTTT | CSAVELGGTGELFF
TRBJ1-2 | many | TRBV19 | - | TGTGCCAGTAGCCCGCAGGGAGGCGGCTACACCTTC | CASSPQGGGYTF
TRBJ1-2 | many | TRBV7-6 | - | TGTGCCAGCAGCGCTCGGCTTGAATCTCGAAAGACCTATGGCTACACCTTC | CASSARLESRKTYGYTF
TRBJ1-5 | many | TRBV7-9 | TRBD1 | TGTGCCAGCAGTTCGACCGACAGGGGTCAGCCCCAGCATTTT | CASSSTDRGQPQHF
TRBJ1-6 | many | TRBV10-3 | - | TGTGCCATCAGTGACCCCAGGGTTGTGCCCTCACCCCTCCACTTT | CAISDPRVVPSPLHF
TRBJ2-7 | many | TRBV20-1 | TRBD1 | TGCAGTGCTCCCCGCCCAGGGGGACGTTACGAGCAGTACTTC | CSAPRPGGRYEQYF
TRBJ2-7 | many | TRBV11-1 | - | TGTGCCAGCAGCTCCTTCTCCTACGAGCAGTACTTC | CASSSFSYEQYF
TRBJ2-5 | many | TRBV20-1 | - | TGCAGTGCCCCAGGGAGCGAGACCCAGTACTTC | CSAPGSETQYF
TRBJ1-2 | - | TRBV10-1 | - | TGCACCAGCAGTAACACAGGGTCTGGCTACACATTC | CTSSNTGSGYTF
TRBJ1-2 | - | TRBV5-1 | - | TGCGCCAGCCGACAAGGATCGGTCCGAAGGACCTATGGCTACACCTTC | CASRQGSVRRTYGYTF
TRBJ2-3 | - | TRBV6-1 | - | TGTGCCAGCAGTGAGTCCGGGACCAGAACAGATACGCAGTATTTT | CASSESGTRTDTQYF
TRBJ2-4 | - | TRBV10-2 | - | TGCGCCAGCAGTGAGCACGGGCTGAGAGCGGGCATTCAGTACTTC | CASSEHGLRAGIQYF
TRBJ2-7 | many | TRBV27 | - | TGTGCCAGCAGTTTTAGAGCCGCCTACGAGCAGTACTTC | CASSFRAAYEQYF
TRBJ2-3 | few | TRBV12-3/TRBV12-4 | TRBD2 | TGTGCCAGCAGCCTTGGACTAGCGGGGGTCCTGAGCACAGATACGCAGTATTTT | CASSLGLAGVLSTDTQYF
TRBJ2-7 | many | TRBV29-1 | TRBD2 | TGCAGCGATCGACTAGCGGGAGTGGGCTACGAGCAGTACTTC | CSDRLAGVGYEQYF
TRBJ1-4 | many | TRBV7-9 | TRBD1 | TGTGCCAGCGGCTTAACCGGGACAGGGACTCAAGAAAAACTGTTTTTT | CASGLTGTGTQEKLFF
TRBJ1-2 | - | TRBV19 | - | TGTGCCAGTAGTATACGGCGGACAAATCGAAAGACCTATGGCTACACCTTC | CASSIRRTNRKTYGYTF
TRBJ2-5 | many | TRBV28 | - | TGTGCCAGCAGTTTCATGGAGACCCAGTACTTC | CASSFMETQYF
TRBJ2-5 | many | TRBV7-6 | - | TGTGCCAGCAGACCCTCCGGGGGAAGAGAGACCCAGTACTTC | CASRPSGGRETQYF
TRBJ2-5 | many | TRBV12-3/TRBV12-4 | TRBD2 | TGTGCCAGCAGAAGTAGCGGGAGTAAGACCCAGTACTTC | CASRSSGSKTQYF
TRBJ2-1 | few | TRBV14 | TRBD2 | TGTGCCAGCAGCCGATTTAGCGGGAACTCCTACAATGAGCAGTTCTTC | CASSRFSGNSYNEQFF
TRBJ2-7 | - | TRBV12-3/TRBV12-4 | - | TGTGCCAGCGGTCTCAACTACGAGCAGTACTTC | CASGLNYEQYF
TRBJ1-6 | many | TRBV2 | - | TGTGCCAGCAGTGGGGGGAATTCACCCCTCCACTTT | CASSGGNSPLHF
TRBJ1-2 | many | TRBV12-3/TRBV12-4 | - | TGTGCCAGCAGTGCCCGACCCAGCTTCCGAAAGACCTATGGCTACACCTTC | CASSARPSFRKTYGYTF